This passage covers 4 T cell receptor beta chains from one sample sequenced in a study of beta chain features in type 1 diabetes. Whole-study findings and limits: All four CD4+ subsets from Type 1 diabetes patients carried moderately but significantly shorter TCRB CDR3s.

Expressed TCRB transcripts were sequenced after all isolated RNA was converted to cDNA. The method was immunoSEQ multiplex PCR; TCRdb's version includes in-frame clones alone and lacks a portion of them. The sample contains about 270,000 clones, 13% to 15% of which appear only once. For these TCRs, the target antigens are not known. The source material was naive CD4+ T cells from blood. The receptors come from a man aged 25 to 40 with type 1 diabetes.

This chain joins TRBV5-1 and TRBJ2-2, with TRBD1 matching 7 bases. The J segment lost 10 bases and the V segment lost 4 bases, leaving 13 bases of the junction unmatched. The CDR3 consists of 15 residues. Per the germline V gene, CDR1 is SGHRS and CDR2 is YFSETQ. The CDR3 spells CASSTGQVQATELFF. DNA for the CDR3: TGCGCCAGCAGCACTGGACAGGTTCAGGCCACGGAGCTGTTTTTT.

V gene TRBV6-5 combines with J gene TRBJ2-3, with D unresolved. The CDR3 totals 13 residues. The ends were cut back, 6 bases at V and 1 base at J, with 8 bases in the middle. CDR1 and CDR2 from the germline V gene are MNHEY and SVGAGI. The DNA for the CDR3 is TGTGCCAGCAGACCCACAGGCACAGATACGCAGTATTTT. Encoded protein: CASRPTGTDTQYF.

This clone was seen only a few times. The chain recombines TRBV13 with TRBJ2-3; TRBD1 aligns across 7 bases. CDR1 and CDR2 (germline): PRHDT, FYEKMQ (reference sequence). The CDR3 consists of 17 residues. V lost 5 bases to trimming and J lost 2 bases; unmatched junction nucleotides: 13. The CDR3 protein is CASSPRRGTPTTDTQYF. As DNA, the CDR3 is TGTGCCAGCAGCCCACGCAGGGGGACACCGACCACAGATACGCAGTATTTT. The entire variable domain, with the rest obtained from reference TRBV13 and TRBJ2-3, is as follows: AAGVIQSPRHLIKEKRETATLKCYPIPRHDTVYWYQQGPGQDPQFLISFYEKMQSDKGSIPDRFSAQQFSDYHSELNMSSLELGDSALYFCASSPRRGTPTTDTQYFGPGTRLTVL.

CDR3 region: CASSGTAGYNEKLFF. The CDR3 nucleotides are TGCGCCAGCTCTGGGACAGCAGGATACAATGAAAAACTGTTTTTT. The chain employs TRBV4-3 and TRBJ1-4, with 7 bases that match TRBD1. CDR1 LGHNA and CDR2 YSLEER come from the germline V gene. The CDR3 runs 15 residues. V was pared by 8 bases and J by 5 bases, with 11 bases of the junction left unmatched.